These 14 T cell receptor beta chains were sequenced from one sample in a study of siplizumab effects on memory and regulatory T cells. Clones were read by immunoSEQ multiplex PCR, and TCRdb kept only the in-frame ones, dropping some. The sample gives over 100,000 clones, 92% of which show up once; 0.75% is in the top ten. Specimen: Tregs sorted from blood. Receptors originate from a human donor in good health.

The chain couples TRBV19 to TRBJ1-5, with D tentatively TRBD1 (5 bases). Germline assignment: CDR1 LNHDA and CDR2 SQIVND (reference sequence). The V end lost 7 bases, the J end lost 4 bases, and 11 bases lay between the germline ends. This CDR3 comprises 13 residues. In nucleotides, the CDR3 is TGTGCCAGTACCATGACAGAGAATCAGCCCCAGCATTTT. Translating gives CASTMTENQPQHF. The variable domain in full, with the rest retrieved from reference TRBV19 and TRBJ1-5, is DGGITQSPKYLFRKEGQNVTLSCEQNLNHDAMYWYRQDPGQGLRLIYYSQIVNDFQKGDIAEGYSVSREKKESFPLTVTSAQKNPTAFYLCASTMTENQPQHFGDGTRLSIL.

The J gene is TRBJ1-2, the V gene TRBV5-6; the D is unclear. Trimming pared 4 bases from V and 0 bases from J, leaving 10 bases between. This CDR3 contains 14 residues. CDR1 is SGHDT, CDR2 YYEEEE, per germline. The CDR3 DNA sequence: TGTGCCAGCAGCCCTCCAGGAGCTAACTATGGCTACACCTTC. It specifies CASSPPGANYGYTF.

V gene TRBV6-1 combines with J gene TRBJ2-7; D is undetermined. V was clipped by 8 bases and J by 3 bases, with 8 bases between them. The CDR3 has 11 residues. From germline, CDR1 is MNHNS and CDR2 SASEGT. As DNA, the CDR3 is TGTGCCAGCGCTACCCGCTACGAGCAGTACTTC. Translating gives CASATRYEQYF.

The chain combines TRBV2 with TRBJ1-5, with D possibly TRBD1 on 5 matching bases. V lost 6 bases to trimming and J lost 3 bases, with 12 bases between them. CDR1 and CDR2 from the germline V gene are SNHLY and FYNNEI. CDR3 length equals 14 residues. CDR3: CASSGWGPNQPQHF. The CDR3 DNA sequence: TGTGCCAGCAGCGGTTGGGGACCCAATCAGCCCCAGCATTTT.

The DNA of the CDR3 is TGTGCCAGCAGCTCTGTAGTTCCCTACGAGCAGTACTTC. Residues: CASSSVVPYEQYF. This rearrangement joins TRBV11-2 to TRBJ2-7; D unclear. V was clipped by 4 bases and J by 2 bases, with 9 bases between them. The CDR3 is 13 amino acids. Looked up from germline, CDR1 is SGHAT and CDR2 is FQNNGV.

The V call is TRBV6-5, the J call TRBJ1-2; unclear D gene. V was pared by 2 bases and J by 5 bases, with 9 bases between. The germline gives CDR1 MNHEY, CDR2 SVGAGI. This CDR3 comprises 13 residues. CDR3 sequence: CASSYEWAYGYTF. The DNA of the CDR3 is TGTGCCAGCAGTTACGAATGGGCTTATGGCTACACCTTC.

Only a few counts were recorded for this clone. J is TRBJ1-5 and V is TRBV18; D is ambiguous. V lost 4 bases and J lost 0, with 10 bases in between. Germline values: CDR1 KGHSH, CDR2 LQKENI. The CDR3 has 15 residues. Written as DNA, the CDR3 is TGTGCCAGCTCACGGCAGGCGGATAGCAATCAGCCCCAGCATTTT. The encoded protein is CASSRQADSNQPQHF. The full variable domain, its missing parts supplied by reference TRBV18 and TRBJ1-5, is NAGVMQNPRHLVRRRGQEARLRCSPMKGHSHVYWYRQLPEEGLKFMVYLQKENIIDESGMPKERFSAEFPKEGPSILRIQQVVRGDSAAYFCASSRQADSNQPQHFGDGTRLSIL.

This sequence joins TRBV7-2 and TRBJ2-3; 10 positions match TRBD1. The CDR3 is 15 amino acids. Unmatched junction bases numbered 2, after V lost 5 bases and J lost 0 bases. Germline CDR1 SGHTA, CDR2 FQGNSA. This CDR3 reads CASSPGQGSTDTQYF. In DNA form, the CDR3 reads TGTGCCAGCAGCCCGGGACAGGGGAGCACAGATACGCAGTATTTT.

The CDR3 DNA reads as TGTGCCAGCAGTGATCAGACCCCCCGGGAGCATCACACAGATACGCAGTATTTT. Translation gives CASSDQTPREHHTDTQYF. J is TRBJ2-3 and V is TRBV2; possible D gene TRBD2, 6 bases. V was clipped by 3 bases and J by 2 bases, with 21 bases between them. The germline V gene encodes CDR1 SNHLY and CDR2 FYNNEI. This CDR3 is 18 amino acids long.

J is TRBJ2-1 and V is TRBV2; TRBD1 agrees at 7 bases. Germline trimming cut 8 bases from V and 8 bases from J; bases unmatched to any gene: 9. CDR1 is SNHLY, CDR2 FYNNEI, per germline. The CDR3 covers 13 residues. In DNA form, the CDR3 reads TGTGCCAGCGGACAGGCCCTTTCCCATGAGCAGTTCTTC. It yields the protein CASGQALSHEQFF.

The genes are TRBV14 and TRBJ2-5; D may be TRBD1 or TRBD2 (5 bases each). Germline V gives CDR1 SGHDN, CDR2 FVKESK. V lost 3 bases and J lost 5, with 22 bases in between. This CDR3 spans 17 amino acids. The CDR3 is CASSQGFGTGSGETQYF. CDR3 nucleotide sequence: TGTGCCAGCAGCCAGGGGTTCGGGACCGGCTCAGGGGAGACCCAGTACTTC.

The chain links TRBV19 to TRBJ2-7; 9 bases map to TRBD2. The CDR3 runs to 15 residues. The V gene end was trimmed by 4 bases and the J gene end by 0 bases; junction bases not matched to a gene: 4. CDR1 LNHDA and CDR2 SQIVND come from the germline V gene (reference sequence). In DNA form, the CDR3 reads TGTGCCAGTAGTAACCAGCGGGGGGCCTCCTACGAGCAGTACTTC. This encodes CASSNQRGASYEQYF. Full variable domain (missing parts from reference TRBV19 and TRBJ2-7): DGGITQSPKYLFRKEGQNVTLSCEQNLNHDAMYWYRQDPGQGLRLIYYSQIVNDFQKGDIAEGYSVSREKKESFPLTVTSAQKNPTAFYLCASSNQRGASYEQYFGPGTRLTVT.

This chain links TRBV5-4 with TRBJ2-5; D uncertain. V shed 0 bases and J shed 5 bases, with 11 bases lying between them. The germline V gene has CDR1 SGHNT and CDR2 YYREEE (reference sequence). This CDR3 has 14 residues. The chain's CDR3 is CASSLEADAETQYF. The CDR3 coding sequence is TGTGCCAGCAGCTTGGAGGCGGACGCGGAGACCCAGTACTTC.

The sample holds one count of this clone. J is TRBJ2-3 and V is TRBV18; no definite D call. V lost 3 bases and J 0 bases, leaving 16 bases between the germline ends. Per the germline V gene, CDR1 is KGHSH and CDR2 is LQKENI. CDR3 length equals 17 residues. CDR3 region: CASSPRPPQISTDTQYF. Here the CDR3 DNA reads TGTGCCAGCTCACCTCGACCCCCACAGATTAGCACAGATACGCAGTATTTT.